This TCR beta chain appears in the sequencing data of a study of breast tumors, draining lymph nodes, adjacent tissues. Notes on the study in general: Luminal-like breast cancer showed significantly greater tumor-nontumor repertoire similarity than basal-like breast cancer did. Compared with lymph nodes, tumors were less diverse; compared with nontumor tissue, more. The data were judged consistent with most tumor T cells coming from lymph node and expanding in tumor.

This clonotype is classed as medium-sized. Antigen unknown. MiXCR, run by TCRdb on the multiplex PCR reads, gives a single entry per CDR3 protein. Among 15,000 or so distinct CDR3 sequences listed, 47% were seen once. This TCR was sampled from a female donor with breast cancer. Some clones in this sample may be carry-over from other donors' samples. Specimen: tumor-adjacent breast tissue.

CDR3 amino acids: CASSVDPGPILLDGYTF. CDR3 nucleotides: TGTGCCAGCAGCGTGGACCCGGGACCCATCCTCCTGGATGGCTACACCTTC. This sequence joins TRBV9 and TRBJ1-2; D may be TRBD1 (5 bases). The germline V and J ends were trimmed by 2 bases and 6 bases, with 23 bases remaining between them. Germline V lookup: CDR1 SGDLS, CDR2 YYNGEE. CDR3 length equals 17 residues.